This record covers a single T cell receptor beta chain. Its cognate antigen is unknown. This entry is derived from a study of cytomegalovirus exposure and HLA in healthy donors. The wider study: The approximately 130 validation repertoires matched the roughly 630 first-cohort repertoires in platform, a later analysis reported. Findings and limits, study-wide: The study recorded over 150 TCR beta chains that were cytomegalovirus-associated. Three chains linked to CMV were shown in vitro to be specific for CMV antigens. Some public TCRs appeared in many individuals, while most sequences were rare.

Only in-frame clones appear in the TCRdb table, and some are missing; sequencing was by immunoSEQ multiplex PCR. The table has 120,000 to 150,000 clones, over 80% seen once. From germline, CDR1 is SGHNT and CDR2 YYREEE (reference sequence). Trimming pared 5 bases from V and 10 bases from J, leaving 11 bases between. CDR3 length: 11 residues. The receptor was isolated from a man younger than 35 in good health and CMV-seropositive. This chain uses TRBV5-4 with TRBJ2-3, with D possibly matching TRBD2 (6 bases). Sequencing was carried out using PBMCs. The CDR3 sequence is CASRGLQAQYF. DNA of the CDR3: TGTGCCAGCAGGGGACTCCAAGCGCAGTATTTT.